This T cell receptor (beta chain) was recorded in a study of T cell repertoires in cytomegalovirus infection. TCRdb reprocessed the reads via MiXCR and lists one record per CDR3 protein. The table lists fewer than 1,000,000 distinct CDR3 sequences, roughly 30% of them singletons, with roughly 13% in the top ten. In the case of this clonotype: The antigen is undetermined.

The CDR3 contains 13 residues. Trimming shortened V by 7 bases and J by 6 bases, and 13 bases separated the two germline ends. Germline CDR1 is SGHDN and CDR2 is FVKESK. This rearrangement joins TRBV14 to TRBJ1-5, with a weak D call TRBD1 (5 bases). This sample comprised cultured CD8+ T cells from PBMCs, obtained from culture after CMV antigen stimulation. This TCR derives from a human donor in good health (CMV status not recorded). Some clones in this sample may be carry-over from other donors' samples. The DNA of the CDR3 is TGTGCCAGCAACGGGGGGTACGGTCAGCCCCAGCATTTT. Encoded protein: CASNGGYGQPQHF.